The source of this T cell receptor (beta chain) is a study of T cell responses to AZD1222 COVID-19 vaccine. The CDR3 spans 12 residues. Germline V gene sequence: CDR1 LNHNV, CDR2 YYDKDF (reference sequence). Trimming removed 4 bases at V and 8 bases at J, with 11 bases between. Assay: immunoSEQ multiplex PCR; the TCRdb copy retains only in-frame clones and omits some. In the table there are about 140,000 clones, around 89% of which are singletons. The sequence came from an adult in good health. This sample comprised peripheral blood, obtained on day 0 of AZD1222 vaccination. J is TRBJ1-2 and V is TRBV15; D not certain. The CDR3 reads CATSTRTTGYTF. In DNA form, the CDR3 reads TGTGCCACCAGCACACGGACGACCGGCTACACCTTC.